The 30 T cell receptor beta chains reported below all come from one sample, sequenced in a study of cytomegalovirus exposure and HLA in healthy donors. Only in-frame clones appear in the TCRdb table, and some are missing; sequencing was by immunoSEQ multiplex PCR. The sample shows 150,000 to 200,000 clones, around 81% of them seen only once. The sequenced sample was PBMCs. The receptor set was obtained from a woman aged 18 to 35 in good health and CMV-seropositive.

CDR3 sequence reads: CASSRVWDTEAFF. In DNA form, the CDR3 reads TGTGCCAGCAGCCGGGTATGGGACACTGAAGCTTTCTTT. The chain recombines TRBV27 with TRBJ1-1, with D unclear. Germline CDR1 is MNHEY and CDR2 is SMNVEV (reference sequence). The V end lost 6 bases, the J end lost 3 bases, and 11 bases lay between the germline ends. This CDR3 comprises 13 residues.

The V gene is TRBV11-3, the J gene TRBJ1-5; 7 positions agree with TRBD1. Germline V gene sequence: CDR1 SGHNT, CDR2 YENEEA. Trimming removed 6 bases from V and 6 bases from J; junction bases left unmatched: 5. This CDR3 is built from 13 residues. The CDR3 DNA follows: TGTGCCAGCAGAACAGGGGTGGGTCAGCCCCAGCATTTT. It translates to CASRTGVGQPQHF.

The V call is TRBV29-1, the J call TRBJ1-1; D is possibly TRBD1 (6 bases). Trimming left V 3 bases short and J 10 bases short, with 12 bases between. The germline gives CDR1 SQVTM, CDR2 ANQGSEA. The CDR3 loop spans 11 amino acids. The CDR3 DNA sequence: TGCAGCGTTGAGAGGACAGTCTCAGCTTTCTTT. Its translation: CSVERTVSAFF.

The chain joins TRBV19 to TRBJ2-1; 12 bases map to TRBD2. Germline trimming cut 7 bases from V and 9 bases from J; bases unmatched to any gene: 13. From germline, CDR1 is LNHDA and CDR2 SQIVND (reference sequence). The CDR3 loop spans 16 amino acids. CDR3: CASTSPSSGGVFEQFF. The CDR3 DNA is TGTGCCAGTACCAGCCCTTCTAGCGGGGGGGTTTTTGAGCAGTTCTTC.

The chain is built from TRBV5-1 and TRBJ1-3; TRBD1 agrees at 10 bases. This CDR3 has 15 amino acids. Germline CDR1 SGHRS, CDR2 YFSETQ. V dropped 4 bases and J dropped 3; count of bases not matched to a gene: 4. The CDR3 region has the DNA TGCGCCAGCAGCAGCAGGACAGGGGGTGGAAACACCATATATTTT. Its protein product is CASSSRTGGGNTIYF.

The V and J genes are TRBV11-2 and TRBJ1-1, with TRBD1 matching 9 bases. The CDR3 loop spans 16 amino acids. Looked up from germline, CDR1 is SGHAT and CDR2 is FQNNGV. V lost 7 bases, J lost 0 bases, and 9 bases stayed unmatched. DNA for the CDR3: TGTGCCAGCACCCTACAGGGGGCTGTTATGAACACTGAAGCTTTCTTT. Its protein is CASTLQGAVMNTEAFF.

This sequence joins TRBV6-4 and TRBJ2-3, with 7 bases identical to TRBD2. The junction had 6 bases not matched to a gene; V was cut back by 4 bases and J by 2 bases. CDR1 and CDR2 from the germline V gene are MRHNA and SNTAGT. This CDR3 spans 15 amino acids. DNA for the CDR3: TGTGCCAGCAGTGTCGGGACTACCCACACAGATACGCAGTATTTT. Translated: CASSVGTTHTDTQYF.

This clone was observed a few times. J is TRBJ2-7 and V is TRBV19, with 7 nucleotides matching TRBD1. The CDR3 loop spans 12 amino acids. Germline lookup yields CDR1 LNHDA and CDR2 SQIVND (reference sequence). V shed 9 bases and J 4 bases; nucleotides not matched to a gene: 6. Written as DNA, the CDR3 is TGTGCCAGCAGCGACAGGGTTTACGAGCAGTACTTC. Translated: CASSDRVYEQYF.

The chain uses TRBV2 and TRBJ2-1; TRBD1 might be the D (6 bases). The CDR3 loop spans 15 amino acids. Trimming took off 6 bases at V and 5 bases at J, with 17 bases between the two ends. The germline V gene encodes CDR1 SNHLY and CDR2 FYNNEI. The CDR3 sequence is CASRRQISGDNEQFF. In DNA form, the CDR3 reads TGTGCCAGCAGGCGACAGATATCAGGGGACAATGAGCAGTTCTTC.

This rearrangement joins TRBV2 to TRBJ2-5, with D possibly TRBD2 on 6 matching bases. This CDR3 is built from 13 residues. Germline CDR1 reads SNHLY; CDR2 reads FYNNEI. V was pared by 6 bases and J by 1 base, with 9 bases between. The CDR3 nucleotides are TGTGCCAGCAGCGGAGGGACCCAAGAGACCCAGTACTTC. It codes for CASSGGTQETQYF.

The J gene is TRBJ2-7, the V gene TRBV5-1, with D possibly matching TRBD1 (6 bases). Trimming removed 0 bases from V and 3 bases from J, with 10 bases in between. The germline V gene has CDR1 SGHRS and CDR2 YFSETQ. The CDR3 has 14 residues. The chain's CDR3 is CASSLVQGNYEQYF. CDR3 in DNA: TGCGCCAGCAGCTTGGTTCAGGGGAACTACGAGCAGTACTTC.

The chain's CDR3 is CASSVAVRSNTGELFF. In DNA, the CDR3 is TGTGCCAGCAGCGTAGCGGTGAGGTCAAACACCGGGGAGCTGTTTTTT. This sequence joins TRBV9 and TRBJ2-2; unclear D gene. The germline gives CDR1 SGDLS, CDR2 YYNGEE. The CDR3 sequence is 16 residues long. Trimming cost V 0 bases and J 2 bases, with 11 bases left between them. The full variable domain, in which reference TRBV9 and TRBJ2-2 provide the parts outside the CDR3, is DSGVTQTPKHLITATGQRVTLRCSPRSGDLSVYWYQQSLDQGLQFLIQYYNGEERAKGNILERFSAQQFPDLHSELNLSSLELGDSALYFCASSVAVRSNTGELFFGEGSRLTVL.

This chain joins TRBV6-5 and TRBJ1-2; TRBD1 is a possible D gene (6 bases). The germline gives CDR1 MNHEY, CDR2 SVGAGI. Trimming pared 4 bases from V and 7 bases from J, leaving 13 bases between. This CDR3 region has 13 residues. The chain's CDR3 is CASSLTGSSGYTF. The CDR3 DNA is TGTGCCAGCAGTTTAACAGGGTCTTCTGGCTACACCTTC.

V and J are TRBV5-5 and TRBJ2-5, with TRBD2 identical over 8 bases. The CDR3 runs to 15 residues. Trimming at V came to 4 bases and at J to 1 base, leaving 6 bases not matched to a gene. The germline CDR1 and CDR2 sequences are SGHKS and YYEKEE (reference sequence). The CDR3 here is CASSGLAGPQETQYF. The CDR3 region has the DNA TGTGCCAGCAGCGGATTAGCGGGGCCCCAAGAGACCCAGTACTTC.

This rearrangement joins TRBV7-6 to TRBJ1-1; D unclear. Looked up from germline, CDR1 is SGHVS and CDR2 is FNYEAQ. Trimming left V 3 bases short and J 8 bases short, with 13 bases between. The CDR3 contains 13 residues. CDR3 sequence (DNA): TGTGCCAGCAGCTTGGACGGGAGTAGGGAAGCTTTCTTT. It codes for CASSLDGSREAFF.

This clone was recorded once. The V call is TRBV5-4, the J call TRBJ1-2; 8 bases are a match to TRBD1. The ends lost 4 bases at V and 7 bases at J; junction bases unmatched: 6. Looked up from germline, CDR1 is SGHNT and CDR2 is YYREEE (reference sequence). CDR3 size: 13 residues. The CDR3 region has the DNA TGTGCCAGCAGCCGGACAGGGTCCGGTGGCTACACCTTC. It codes for CASSRTGSGGYTF.

This chain connects TRBV6-1 to TRBJ1-6; 10 bases line up with TRBD1. This CDR3 region has 16 residues. The V gene end was trimmed by 4 bases and the J gene end by 8 bases; junction bases not matched to a gene: 8. CDR1 is MNHNS, CDR2 SASEGT, per germline. The CDR3 nucleotides are TGTGCCAGCAGTGTCACCGGGACAGGGGATTATTCACCCCTCCACTTT. Its translation is CASSVTGTGDYSPLHF.

This clone was detected a few times. V gene TRBV7-3 combines with J gene TRBJ1-6; D is undetermined. The CDR3 has 14 amino acids. Germline V gene data show CDR1 as SGHTA and CDR2 as FQGTGA. The ends were cut back, 5 bases at V and 6 bases at J, with 11 bases in the middle. CDR3 sequence reads: CASSDTVPNSPLHF. Here the CDR3 DNA reads TGTGCCAGCAGCGACACAGTTCCTAATTCACCCCTCCACTTT. Full variable domain (missing parts from reference TRBV7-3 and TRBJ1-6): GAGVSQTPSNKVTEKGKYVELRCDPISGHTALYWYRQSLGQGPEFLIYFQGTGAADDSGLPNDRFFAVRPEGSVSTLKIQRTERGDSAVYLCASSDTVPNSPLHFGNGTRLTVT.

This clone was seen a few times. The V call is TRBV27, the J call TRBJ1-6, with 8 bases fitting TRBD1. The CDR3 runs to 15 residues. Germline loops: CDR1 MNHEY, CDR2 SMNVEV (reference sequence). V lost 5 bases to trimming and J lost 7 bases; unmatched junction nucleotides: 7. Here the CDR3 reads CASSPGTGGNSPLHF. The CDR3 bases are TGTGCCAGCAGTCCGGGGACAGGCGGGAATTCACCCCTCCACTTT.

This chain uses TRBV9 with TRBJ2-3; 10 nucleotides agree with TRBD1. The CDR3 has 17 residues. Germline V lookup: CDR1 SGDLS, CDR2 YYNGEE. V lost 0 bases to trimming and J lost 4 bases; unmatched junction nucleotides: 8. CDR3 DNA: TGTGCCAGCAGCGTAGCCCCCCTCGGGACAGGGGCAGATACGCAGTATTTT. This sequence encodes CASSVAPLGTGADTQYF.

Only a few counts were recorded for this clone. J is TRBJ2-2 and V is TRBV19, with D tentatively TRBD2 (5 bases). This CDR3 spans 15 amino acids. Germline-derived CDR1 and CDR2 are LNHDA and SQIVND (reference sequence). V lost 4 bases and J 3 bases, leaving 12 bases between the germline ends. CDR3 coding DNA: TGTGCCAGTAGTAGTCCGGGGTGGGACACCGGGGAGCTGTTTTTT. Its translation: CASSSPGWDTGELFF.

The gene calls are TRBV6-5 and TRBJ2-5, with 9 bases aligning to TRBD2. V gave up 6 bases and J gave up 0 bases; unmatched junction bases: 5. The CDR3 sequence is 15 residues long. Germline V CDR1 and CDR2: MNHEY, SVGAGI. The CDR3 coding sequence is TGTGCCAGCAGACCAGGACTAGCGAACCAAGAGACCCAGTACTTC. Translation: CASRPGLANQETQYF.

This chain links TRBV7-2 with TRBJ2-7; no definite D call. V was clipped by 8 bases and J by 3 bases, with 8 bases between them. CDR1 and CDR2 from the germline V gene are SGHTA and FQGNSA. The CDR3 has 11 amino acids. The CDR3 loop is CASRLGYEQYF. The CDR3 DNA reads as TGTGCCAGCCGCCTCGGCTACGAGCAGTACTTC.

The J gene is TRBJ2-5, the V gene TRBV10-3; D unresolved. This CDR3 comprises 12 residues. With 3 bases removed from V and 5 bases from J, the gap between germline ends came to 7 bases. The germline V gene encodes CDR1 ENHRY and CDR2 SYGVKD. The CDR3 region is CAISEGGETQYF. The DNA of the CDR3 is TGTGCCATCAGTGAAGGCGGTGAGACCCAGTACTTC.

The chain employs TRBV29-1 and TRBJ1-2, with D unresolved. The CDR3 spans 9 residues. Trimming left V 6 bases short and J 8 bases short, with 7 bases between. Germline values: CDR1 SQVTM, CDR2 ANQGSEA. CDR3 amino acids: CSVPEGYTF. In nucleotides, the CDR3 is TGCAGCGTGCCGGAGGGCTACACCTTC. Complete variable domain (other parts from reference TRBV29-1 and TRBJ1-2): SAVISQKPSRDICQRGTSLTIQCQVDSQVTMMFWYRQQPGQSLTLIATANQGSEATYESGFVIDKFPISRPNLTFSTLTVSNMSPEDSSIYLCSVPEGYTFGSGTRLTVV.

The chain joins TRBV7-3 to TRBJ1-2; D is unresolved. Deletions cut 3 bases from V and 5 bases from J, with 13 bases between. Germline V gene data show CDR1 as SGHTA and CDR2 as FQGTGA. The CDR3 is made up of 14 amino acids. The CDR3 DNA reads TGTGCCAGCAGCTTGGGGAACGCGGGATATGGCTACACCTTC. Protein: CASSLGNAGYGYTF.

This rearrangement joins TRBV5-1 to TRBJ2-1; the match to TRBD2 covers 15 bases. CDR3 size: 14 residues. Per the germline V gene, CDR1 is SGHRS and CDR2 is YFSETQ. V lost 7 bases and J lost 8; bases outside the gene matches: 4. CDR3 DNA sequence: TGCGCCAGCGGGACTAGCGGGGGGTTCGATGAGCAGTTCTTC. It translates to CASGTSGGFDEQFF.

This clone was counted a single time. The rearrangement joins TRBV7-6 to TRBJ2-7; 9 bases match TRBD2. Trimming at V came to 1 base and at J to 6 bases, leaving 4 bases not matched to a gene. Germline CDR1 SGHVS, CDR2 FNYEAQ. CDR3 length: 14 amino acids. CDR3 nucleotides: TGTGCCAGCAGCTTAGGCGGGGGGGCCTCCGAGCAGTACTTC. Amino acids: CASSLGGGASEQYF.

The chain couples TRBV19 to TRBJ1-5; unclear D gene. The CDR3 covers 13 residues. CDR1 and CDR2 from the germline V gene are LNHDA and SQIVND (reference sequence). Between the trimmed V and J ends, which lost 5 bases and 6 bases, there was a span of 11 bases. The CDR3 DNA sequence: TGTGCCAGTAGTGGGCAGGTCACTCAGCCCCAGCATTTT. The encoded protein is CASSGQVTQPQHF.

The rearrangement joins TRBV7-3 to TRBJ2-2, with D uncertain. This CDR3 is 12 amino acids long. Trimming took 5 bases from V and 1 from J, leaving 2 bases between them. Germline assignment: CDR1 SGHTA and CDR2 FQGTGA. This CDR3 is CASSLNTGELFF. The CDR3 bases are TGTGCCAGCAGCCTGAACACCGGGGAGCTGTTTTTT.